Listed here are 4 T cell receptor beta chains from one sample, sequenced in a study of blood T cell repertoires in COVID-19. Sequenced by immunoSEQ multiplex PCR; TCRdb stores in-frame clones only, minus some. The sample includes about 120,000 clones, 87% of them seen just once. The sample was peripheral blood. The receptor source for this set is a woman between 65 and 79 years old with acute or convalescent COVID-19.

Concerning this clone itself: Different DNA sequences within this sample yield the same CDR3. The chain links TRBV28 to TRBJ1-5, with TRBD1 as a possible D gene (6 bases). This CDR3 is built from 14 residues. Trimming took 1 base from V and 4 from J, leaving 8 bases between them. Germline V gene data show CDR1 as MDHEN and CDR2 as SYDVKM. The CDR3 loop is CASSLSDSNQPQHF. CDR3 bases: TGTGCCAGCAGTTTATCGGACAGTAATCAGCCCCAGCATTTT.

The CDR3 is CASSESSGAYNEQFF. The CDR3 region has the DNA TGCGCCAGCAGTGAGAGTAGCGGGGCCTACAATGAGCAGTTCTTC. V and J are TRBV10-1 and TRBJ2-1, with TRBD2 identical over 8 bases. Germline V lookup: CDR1 WNHNN, CDR2 SYGVQD (reference sequence). The J segment lost 2 bases and the V segment lost 2 bases, leaving 2 bases of the junction unmatched. This CDR3 is 15 amino acids long.

This chain uses TRBV14 with TRBJ2-3, with 10 nucleotides matching TRBD2. The germline V gene encodes CDR1 SGHDN and CDR2 FVKESK. The CDR3 is made up of 16 amino acids. Trimming at V came to 1 base and at J to 3 bases, leaving 4 bases not matched to a gene. The CDR3: CASSQALAGATDTQYF. In nucleotides, the CDR3 is TGTGCCAGCAGCCAAGCCCTAGCGGGGGCTACAGATACGCAGTATTTT.

The V and J genes are TRBV27 and TRBJ2-1, with 11 bases that match TRBD2. The CDR3 sequence is 16 residues long. Trimming cost V 10 bases and J 0 bases; bases outside gene matches: 8. CDR1 is MNHEY, CDR2 SMNVEV, per germline (reference sequence). CDR3: CATTSGGPFSYNEQFF. The CDR3 DNA reads TGTGCCACCACTAGCGGGGGCCCATTCTCCTACAATGAGCAGTTCTTC.